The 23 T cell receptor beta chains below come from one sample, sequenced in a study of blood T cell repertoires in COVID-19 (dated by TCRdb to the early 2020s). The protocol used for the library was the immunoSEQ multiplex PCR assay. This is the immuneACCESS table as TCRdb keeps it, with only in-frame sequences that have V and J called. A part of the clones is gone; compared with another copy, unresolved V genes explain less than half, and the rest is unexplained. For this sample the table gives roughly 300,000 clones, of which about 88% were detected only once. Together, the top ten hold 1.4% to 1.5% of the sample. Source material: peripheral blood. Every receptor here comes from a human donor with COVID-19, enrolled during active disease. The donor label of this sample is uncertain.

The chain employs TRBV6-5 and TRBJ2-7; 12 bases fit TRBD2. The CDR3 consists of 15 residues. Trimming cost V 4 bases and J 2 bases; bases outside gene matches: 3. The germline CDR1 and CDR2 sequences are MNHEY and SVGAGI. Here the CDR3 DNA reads TGTGCCAGCAGTTCTCGACTAGCGGGAGCCTACGAGCAGTACTTC. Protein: CASSSRLAGAYEQYF.

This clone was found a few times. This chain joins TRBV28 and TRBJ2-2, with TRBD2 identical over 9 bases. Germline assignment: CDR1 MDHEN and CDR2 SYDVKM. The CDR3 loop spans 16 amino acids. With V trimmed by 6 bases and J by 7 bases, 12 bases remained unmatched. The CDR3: CASSPSGTRGGGELFF. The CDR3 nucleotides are TGTGCCAGCAGCCCTAGCGGGACCCGTGGAGGCGGGGAGCTGTTTTTT. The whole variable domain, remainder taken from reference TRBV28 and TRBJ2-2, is DVKVTQSSRYLVKRTGEKVFLECVQDMDHENMFWYRQDPGLGLRLIYFSYDVKMKEKGDIPEGYSVSREKKERFSLILESASTNQTSMYLCASSPSGTRGGGELFFGEGSRLTVL.

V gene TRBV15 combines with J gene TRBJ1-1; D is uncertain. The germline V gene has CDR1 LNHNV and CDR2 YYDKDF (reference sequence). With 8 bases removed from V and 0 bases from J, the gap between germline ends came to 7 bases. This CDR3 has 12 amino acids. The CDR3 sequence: CATGQMNTEAFF. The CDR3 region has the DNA TGTGCCACCGGGCAAATGAACACTGAAGCTTTCTTT. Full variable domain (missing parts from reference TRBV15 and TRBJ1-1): DAMVIQNPRYQVTQFGKPVTLSCSQTLNHNVMYWYQQKSSQAPKLLFHYYDKDFNNEADTPDNFQSRRPNTSFCFLDIRSPGLGDTAMYLCATGQMNTEAFFGQGTRLTVV.

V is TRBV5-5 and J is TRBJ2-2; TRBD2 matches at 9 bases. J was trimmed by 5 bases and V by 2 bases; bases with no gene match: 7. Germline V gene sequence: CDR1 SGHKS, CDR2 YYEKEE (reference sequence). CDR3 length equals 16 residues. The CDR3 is CASSFLVAGETGELFF. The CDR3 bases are TGTGCCAGCAGCTTCTTGGTAGCGGGGGAAACCGGGGAGCTGTTTTTT.

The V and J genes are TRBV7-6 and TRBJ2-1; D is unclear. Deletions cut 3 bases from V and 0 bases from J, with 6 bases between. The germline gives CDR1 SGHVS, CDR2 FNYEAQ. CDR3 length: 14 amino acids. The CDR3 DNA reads TGTGCCAGCAGCTTGCCCGGCTCCTACAATGAGCAGTTCTTC. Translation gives CASSLPGSYNEQFF.

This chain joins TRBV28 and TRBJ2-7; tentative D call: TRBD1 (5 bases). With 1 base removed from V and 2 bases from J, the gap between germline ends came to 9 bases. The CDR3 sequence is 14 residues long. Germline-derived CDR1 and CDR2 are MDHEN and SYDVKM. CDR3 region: CASSLSGLPYEQYF. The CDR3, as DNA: TGTGCCAGCAGTTTATCAGGGCTCCCCTACGAGCAGTACTTC. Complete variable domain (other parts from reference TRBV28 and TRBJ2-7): DVKVTQSSRYLVKRTGEKVFLECVQDMDHENMFWYRQDPGLGLRLIYFSYDVKMKEKGDIPEGYSVSREKKERFSLILESASTNQTSMYLCASSLSGLPYEQYFGPGTRLTVT.

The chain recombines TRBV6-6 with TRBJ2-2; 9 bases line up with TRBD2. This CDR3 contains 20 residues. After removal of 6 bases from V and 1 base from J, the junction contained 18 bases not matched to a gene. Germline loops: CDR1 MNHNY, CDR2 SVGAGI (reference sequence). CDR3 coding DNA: TGTGCCAGCAGCAACACGCGGCTTGGTAGCGGGAGAGGGAACACCGGGGAGCTGTTTTTT. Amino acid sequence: CASSNTRLGSGRGNTGELFF.

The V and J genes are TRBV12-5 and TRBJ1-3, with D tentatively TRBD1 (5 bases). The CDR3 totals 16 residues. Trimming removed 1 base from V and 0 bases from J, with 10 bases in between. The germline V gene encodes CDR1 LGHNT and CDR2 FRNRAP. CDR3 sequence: CASGLGPGLSGNTIYF. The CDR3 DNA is TGTGCTAGTGGTTTGGGCCCGGGACTCTCTGGAAACACCATATATTTT.

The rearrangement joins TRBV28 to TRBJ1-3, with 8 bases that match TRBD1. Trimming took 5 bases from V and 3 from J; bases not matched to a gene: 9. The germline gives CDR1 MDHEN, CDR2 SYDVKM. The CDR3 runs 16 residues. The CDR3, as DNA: TGTGCCAGCAGTGTACCGGGACAGGAGTATGGAAACACCATATATTTT. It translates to CASSVPGQEYGNTIYF.

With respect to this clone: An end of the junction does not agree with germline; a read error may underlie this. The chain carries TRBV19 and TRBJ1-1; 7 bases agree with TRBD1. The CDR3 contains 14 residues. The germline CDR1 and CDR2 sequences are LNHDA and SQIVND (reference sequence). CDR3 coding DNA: TGTGCCAGTAGTACTATCGTGTGGGACAGCTACATTCAATTT. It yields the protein CASSTIVWDSYIQF.

CDR3 coding DNA: TGTGCCAGCGAGAGCTCCTATAATTCACCCCTCCACTTT. Amino acids: CASESSYNSPLHF. The V gene is TRBV5-6, the J gene TRBJ1-6; D is ambiguous. The CDR3 contains 13 residues. Trimming removed 7 bases from V and 0 bases from J, with 5 bases in between. Germline V gives CDR1 SGHDT, CDR2 YYEEEE.

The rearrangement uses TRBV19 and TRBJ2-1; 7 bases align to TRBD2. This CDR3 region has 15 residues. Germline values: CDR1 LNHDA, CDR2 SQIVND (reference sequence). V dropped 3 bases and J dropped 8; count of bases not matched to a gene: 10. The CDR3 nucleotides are TGTGCCAGTAGTATTCAATCGGGACTACGCTATGAGCAGTTCTTC. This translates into CASSIQSGLRYEQFF.

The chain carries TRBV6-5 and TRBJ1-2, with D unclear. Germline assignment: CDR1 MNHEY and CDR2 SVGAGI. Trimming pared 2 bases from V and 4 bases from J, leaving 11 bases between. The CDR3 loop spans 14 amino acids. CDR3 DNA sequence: TGTGCCAGCAGTTACACAGCCCAAGTCTATGGCTACACCTTC. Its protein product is CASSYTAQVYGYTF.

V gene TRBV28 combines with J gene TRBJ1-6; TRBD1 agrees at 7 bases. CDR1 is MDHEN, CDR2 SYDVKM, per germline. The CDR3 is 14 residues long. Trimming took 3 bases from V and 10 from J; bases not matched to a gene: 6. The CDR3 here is CASSFRGGGSPLHF. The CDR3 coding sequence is TGTGCCAGCAGTTTTCGAGGGGGCGGCTCACCCCTCCACTTT. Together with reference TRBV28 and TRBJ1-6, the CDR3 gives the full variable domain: DVKVTQSSRYLVKRTGEKVFLECVQDMDHENMFWYRQDPGLGLRLIYFSYDVKMKEKGDIPEGYSVSREKKERFSLILESASTNQTSMYLCASSFRGGGSPLHFGNGTRLTVT.

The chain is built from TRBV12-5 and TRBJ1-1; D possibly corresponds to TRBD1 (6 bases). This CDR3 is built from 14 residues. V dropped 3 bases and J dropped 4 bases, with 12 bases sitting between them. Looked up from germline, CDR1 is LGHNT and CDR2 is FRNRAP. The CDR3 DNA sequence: TGTGCTAGTGGTTTATCAGGGGATGGCACTGAAGCTTTCTTT. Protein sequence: CASGLSGDGTEAFF.

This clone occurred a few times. The CDR3 sequence is CASSYIPSGANVLTF. The DNA of the CDR3 is TGTGCCAGCAGCTACATTCCTTCGGGGGCCAACGTCCTGACTTTC. This sequence joins TRBV7-9 and TRBJ2-6, with D uncertain. V shed 4 bases and J shed 4 bases, with 11 bases lying between them. The CDR3 is 15 residues long. Germline-derived CDR1 and CDR2 are SEHNR and FQNEAQ (reference sequence).

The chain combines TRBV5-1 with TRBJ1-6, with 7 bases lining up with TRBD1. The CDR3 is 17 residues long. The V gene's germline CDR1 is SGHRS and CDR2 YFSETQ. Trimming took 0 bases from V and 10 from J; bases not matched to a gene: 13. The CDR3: CASSLGDTGQRLSPLHF. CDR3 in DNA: TGCGCCAGCAGCTTGGGAGATACGGGACAGCGCTTGTCACCCCTCCACTTT.

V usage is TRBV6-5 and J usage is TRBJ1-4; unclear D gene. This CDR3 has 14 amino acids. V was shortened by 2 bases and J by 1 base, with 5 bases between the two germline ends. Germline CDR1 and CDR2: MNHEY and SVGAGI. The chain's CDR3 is CASSYAGTNEKLFF. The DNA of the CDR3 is TGTGCCAGCAGTTACGCGGGAACTAATGAAAAACTGTTTTTT.

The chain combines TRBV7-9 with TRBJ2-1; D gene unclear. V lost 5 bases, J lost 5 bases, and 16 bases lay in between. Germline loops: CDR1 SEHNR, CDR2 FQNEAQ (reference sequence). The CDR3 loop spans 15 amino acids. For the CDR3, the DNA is TGTGCCAGCAGCCTAGTCAACAGACAAGACAATGAGCAGTTCTTC. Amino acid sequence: CASSLVNRQDNEQFF. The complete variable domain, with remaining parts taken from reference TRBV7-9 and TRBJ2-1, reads DTGVSQNPRHKITKRGQNVTFRCDPISEHNRLYWYRQTLGQGPEFLTYFQNEAQLEKSRLLSDRFSAERPKGSFSTLEIQRTEQGDSAMYLCASSLVNRQDNEQFFGPGTRLTVL.

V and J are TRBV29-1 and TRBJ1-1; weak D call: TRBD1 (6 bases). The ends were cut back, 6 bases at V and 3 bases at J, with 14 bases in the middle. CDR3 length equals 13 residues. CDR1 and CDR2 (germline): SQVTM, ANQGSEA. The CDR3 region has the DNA TGCAGCGTCGCGCCAGGACAGTACACTGAAGCTTTCTTT. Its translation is CSVAPGQYTEAFF. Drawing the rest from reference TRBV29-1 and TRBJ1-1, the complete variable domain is SAVISQKPSRDICQRGTSLTIQCQVDSQVTMMFWYRQQPGQSLTLIATANQGSEATYESGFVIDKFPISRPNLTFSTLTVSNMSPEDSSIYLCSVAPGQYTEAFFGQGTRLTVV.

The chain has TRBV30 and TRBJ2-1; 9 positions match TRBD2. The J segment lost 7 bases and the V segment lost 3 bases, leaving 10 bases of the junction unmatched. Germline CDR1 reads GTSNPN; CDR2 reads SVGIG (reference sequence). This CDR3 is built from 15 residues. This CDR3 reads CAWRGRREGRNEQFF. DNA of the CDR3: TGTGCCTGGAGAGGTCGGCGGGAGGGCCGGAATGAGCAGTTCTTC.

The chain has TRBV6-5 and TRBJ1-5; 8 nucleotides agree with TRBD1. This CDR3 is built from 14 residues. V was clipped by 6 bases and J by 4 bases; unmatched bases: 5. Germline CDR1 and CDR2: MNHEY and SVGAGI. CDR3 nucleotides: TGTGCCAGCAGGGGACAGGTTCGGAATCAGCCCCAGCATTTT. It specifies CASRGQVRNQPQHF.

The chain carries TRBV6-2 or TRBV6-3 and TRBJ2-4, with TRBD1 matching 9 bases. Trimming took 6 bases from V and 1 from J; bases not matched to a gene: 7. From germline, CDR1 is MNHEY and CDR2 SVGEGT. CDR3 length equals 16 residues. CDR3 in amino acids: CASSSGQGSAKNIQYF. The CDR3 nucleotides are TGTGCCAGCAGCTCGGGACAGGGATCGGCCAAAAACATTCAGTACTTC.